These T cell receptor beta chains were read from a single sample in a study of shared clonotypes between healthy human individuals. The data were produced by immunoSEQ multiplex PCR, yet TCRdb's version contains in-frame clones alone and is incomplete. The sample holds some 2 million clones, about 95% seen once. The specimen was naive CD8+ T cells sorted from blood. These receptors were obtained from a man aged 18 to 29 in good health. Each CDR3 is given with its conserved first and last residue. Fields, in order: D gene, clone size, J gene, V gene, CDR3 protein, CDR3 DNA. A D gene is named only where the DNA matches it firmly. Expanded clones are given a class, and other clones once, few, many or no size at all.

D gene: -; clone size: -; J gene: TRBJ2-7; V gene: TRBV10-1; CDR3 protein: CASSEEGRNEQYF; CDR3 DNA: TGCGCCAGCAGTGAAGAGGGTCGGAACGAGCAGTACTTC
D gene: -; clone size: -; J gene: TRBJ2-3; V gene: TRBV27; CDR3 protein: CASSYRDKEYF; CDR3 DNA: TGTGCCAGCAGCTATAGGGACAAGGAGTATTTT
D gene: -; clone size: -; J gene: TRBJ2-7; V gene: TRBV6-1; CDR3 protein: CASSDGVSHEQYF; CDR3 DNA: TGTGCCAGCAGTGACGGGGTTAGCCACGAGCAGTACTTC
D gene: -; clone size: -; J gene: TRBJ1-4; V gene: TRBV18; CDR3 protein: CASSPPWGGGDEKLFF; CDR3 DNA: TGTGCCAGCTCACCACCGTGGGGTGGGGGGGATGAAAAACTGTTTTTT
D gene: -; clone size: -; J gene: TRBJ2-7; V gene: TRBV30; CDR3 protein: CAWRVPGFYEQYF; CDR3 DNA: TGTGCCTGGAGGGTCCCGGGGTTTTACGAGCAGTACTTC
D gene: -; clone size: once; J gene: TRBJ2-7; V gene: TRBV5-4; CDR3 protein: CASSLSRGLSYEQYF; CDR3 DNA: TGTGCCAGCAGCTTGAGCAGGGGACTATCCTACGAGCAGTACTTC
D gene: TRBD1; clone size: -; J gene: TRBJ1-6; V gene: TRBV6-6; CDR3 protein: CASIRQGRSYNSPLHF; CDR3 DNA: TGTGCCAGCATTCGACAGGGGCGCTCCTATAATTCACCCCTCCACTTT
D gene: -; clone size: -; J gene: TRBJ2-1; V gene: TRBV21-1; CDR3 protein: CASSNPTALKYNEQFF; CDR3 DNA: TGTGCCAGCAGCAACCCGACAGCGTTGAAATACAATGAGCAGTTCTTC
D gene: -; clone size: -; J gene: TRBJ1-2; V gene: TRBV27; CDR3 protein: CASSSGHGYTF; CDR3 DNA: TGTGCCAGCAGCTCGGGGCATGGCTACACCTTC
D gene: -; clone size: -; J gene: TRBJ2-3; V gene: TRBV11-2; CDR3 protein: CASSYRGGGTDTQYF; CDR3 DNA: TGTGCCAGCAGCTACCGAGGAGGTGGCACAGATACGCAGTATTTT
D gene: -; clone size: -; J gene: TRBJ1-1; V gene: TRBV10-3; CDR3 protein: CAISDFLGQYTEAFF; CDR3 DNA: TGTGCCATCAGTGATTTCCTCGGACAGTACACTGAAGCTTTCTTT
D gene: TRBD2; clone size: -; J gene: TRBJ2-7; V gene: TRBV2; CDR3 protein: CASSELAGGYILYYEQYF; CDR3 DNA: TGTGCCAGCAGTGAATTAGCGGGGGGCTACATCCTATACTACGAGCAGTACTTC
D gene: TRBD2; clone size: once; J gene: TRBJ2-7; V gene: TRBV13; CDR3 protein: CASSPGLAGVQYF; CDR3 DNA: TGTGCCAGCAGCCCAGGACTAGCGGGAGTGCAGTACTTC
D gene: -; clone size: -; J gene: TRBJ1-1; V gene: TRBV28; CDR3 protein: CASRHGTGNTEAFF; CDR3 DNA: TGTGCCAGCAGGCACGGGACGGGGAACACTGAAGCTTTCTTT
D gene: -; clone size: -; J gene: TRBJ1-4; V gene: TRBV10-3; CDR3 protein: CAISGGGDATNEKLFF; CDR3 DNA: TGTGCCATCAGTGGAGGAGGGGACGCAACTAATGAAAAACTGTTTTTT
D gene: TRBD1; clone size: -; J gene: TRBJ1-3; V gene: TRBV10-2; CDR3 protein: CASSGTGGNTIYF; CDR3 DNA: TGCGCCAGCAGTGGGACAGGCGGAAACACCATATATTTT